The sequence of this T cell receptor (beta chain) was determined in a study of graft-versus-host responses after intestinal transplantation. After removal of 5 bases from V and 7 bases from J, the junction contained 5 bases not matched to a gene. Germline V CDR1 and CDR2: MNHEY, SVGAGI. The CDR3 is made up of 15 amino acids. Generated by immunoSEQ multiplex PCR, the TCRdb table keeps only in-frame clones and is missing some. Of some 87,000 clones in the sample, 92% were seen once. In regard to this clone: Its cognate antigen is unknown.

Study results and caveats: Present in recipient marrow, GvH clones included some that appeared first in ileum or blood.

Material: unstimulated CD4+ T cells sorted from spleen or lymph node cells, obtained before intestinal transplant. J is TRBJ1-6 and V is TRBV6-5, with 10 nucleotides matching TRBD1. The sequence was obtained from a human donor who received an intestinal transplant. In DNA, the CDR3 is TGTGCCAGCAGTCGACAGGGGGCAATAAATTCACCCCTCCACTTT. It encodes CASSRQGAINSPLHF.